These T cell receptor beta chains were read from a single sample in a study of CD8 T cells in ankylosing spondylitis. Each CDR3 protein gets one entry after TCRdb re-called the 5' RACE reads with MiXCR. This sample yields roughly 700,000 distinct CDR3 sequences, of which roughly 19% are seen a single time; roughly a fifth belongs to the top ten. The sample was blood, either unsorted or a sorted T cell fraction (not recorded which). These receptors were taken from a male donor with ankylosing spondylitis. The CDR3 runs from the conserved cysteine through the conserved F or W.

v_gene	len	j_gene	CDR3aa
TRBV12-3/TRBV12-4	17	TRBJ2-2	CASTNPLPGANTGELFF
TRBV7-2	16	TRBJ2-5	CASSLGAVKYQETQYF
TRBV4-1	15	TRBJ2-5	CASSQEGRLQETQYF
TRBV25-1	14	TRBJ2-5	CASSANIMRETQYF
TRBV6-2/TRBV6-3	12	TRBJ2-1	CASSYSGSEQFF
TRBV12-3/TRBV12-4	13	TRBJ2-1	CASSTWTYNEQFF
TRBV5-1	15	TRBJ1-2	CASSLAETGVSGYTF
TRBV18	15	TRBJ1-2	CASSGKDDPSYGYTF
TRBV28	12	TRBJ2-1	CASSPVKIEQFF
TRBV5-1	13	TRBJ2-3	CASSLDPPDTQYF